This T cell receptor beta chain is from a study of CD8 T cells in ankylosing spondylitis. Per germline, CDR1 SEHNR and CDR2 FQNEAQ (reference sequence). The CDR3 is 13 amino acids. The V and J ends lost 1 base and 5 bases respectively, with 6 bases between them. TCRdb reprocessed the 5' RACE reads via MiXCR and lists one record per CDR3 protein. The table records under 450,000 distinct CDR3 sequences, approximately 20% of them present only once. The chain is built from TRBV7-9 and TRBJ2-1; D gene unclear. The source is a male donor with ankylosing spondylitis or in good health (not recorded which). Sequenced: blood, either unsorted or a sorted T cell fraction (not recorded which). The CDR3 nucleotides are TGTGCCAGCAGCTTAGGGGTGAACAATGAGCAGTTCTTC. Amino acid sequence: CASSLGVNNEQFF. Full variable domain (missing parts from reference TRBV7-9 and TRBJ2-1): DTGVSQNPRHKITKRGQNVTFRCDPISEHNRLYWYRQTLGQGPEFLTYFQNEAQLEKSRLLSDRFSAERPKGSFSTLEIQRTEQGDSAMYLCASSLGVNNEQFFGPGTRLTVL.